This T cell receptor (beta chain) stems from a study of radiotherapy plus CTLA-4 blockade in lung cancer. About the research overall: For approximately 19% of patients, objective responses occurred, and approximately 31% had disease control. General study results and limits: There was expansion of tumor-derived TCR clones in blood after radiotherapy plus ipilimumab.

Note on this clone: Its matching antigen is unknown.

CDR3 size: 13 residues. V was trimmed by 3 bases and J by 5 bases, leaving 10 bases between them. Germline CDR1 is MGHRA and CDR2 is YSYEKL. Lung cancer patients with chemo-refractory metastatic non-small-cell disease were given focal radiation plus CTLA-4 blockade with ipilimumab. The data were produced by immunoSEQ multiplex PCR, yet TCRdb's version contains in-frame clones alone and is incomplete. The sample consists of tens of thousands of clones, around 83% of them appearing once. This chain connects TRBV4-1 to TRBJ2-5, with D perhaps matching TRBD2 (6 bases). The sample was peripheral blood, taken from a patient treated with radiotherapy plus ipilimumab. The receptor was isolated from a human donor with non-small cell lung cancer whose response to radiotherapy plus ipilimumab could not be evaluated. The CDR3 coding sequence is TGCGCCAGCAGCCAGGGAGGTCGGGAGACCCAGTACTTC. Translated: CASSQGGRETQYF.